This T cell receptor (beta chain) was obtained from a study of T cells after yellow fever vaccination. TCRdb ran MiXCR on the 5' RACE reads and lists one entry per CDR3 protein. Among about 260,000 distinct CDR3 sequences listed, 10% to 15% were seen once. Study-wide results and limits: There was a small share of clonotypes that showed up in both the CD4 and CD8 compartments. At approximately 95% for CD4 and approximately 88% for CD8, most primary-vaccination clones showed up again after the booster. From the bulk population, abundant clonotypes could contaminate and appear within FACS-sorted repertoires. Peak timing came faster in the weaker secondary response, day 5 versus 15.

The CDR3 loop spans 17 amino acids. Trimming took 4 bases from V and 0 from J, leaving 19 bases between them. Germline CDR1 and CDR2: SGHRS and YFSETQ. Concerning this clonotype: As yet, its antigen is unknown.

The rearrangement joins TRBV5-1 to TRBJ1-1, with D uncertain. The sequence derives from a man younger than 45 who received the YFV17D yellow fever vaccine. The starting material was CD4+ T cells sorted from PBMCs, obtained 45 days after the yellow fever booster vaccination. The CDR3 spells CASSMPGRQNLNTEAFF. For the CDR3, the DNA is TGCGCCAGCAGCATGCCAGGACGCCAGAACTTGAACACTGAAGCTTTCTTT.